This T cell receptor (beta chain) emerged from a study of shared clonotypes between healthy human individuals. The overall study: Each donor contributed plates that comprised three CD4 naive, three CD4 memory, two CD8 naive and one CD8 memory. Findings of the study overall: Blood was the sole source, and tissue repertoires probably differ.

Note on this clone: Its antigen is still unknown.

Terminally differentiated effector memory CD45RA+ cells were excluded by CCR7 positive selection of CD45RO-negative cells. Adults of Caucasian background living in Nashville, Tennessee made up all donors. The deep-level immunoSEQ assay was used. TCRdb's table, derived via immunoSEQ multiplex PCR, lists solely in-frame clones and lacks some. The table shows 2 million or so clones, with about 95% occurring only once. This receptor was identified in a man between 18 and 35 years old in good health. The sequencing input was naive CD8+ T cells sorted from blood.

This CDR3 reads CASSPIAGGSYEQYF. DNA for the CDR3: TGTGCCAGCAGCCCCATTGCAGGGGGTTCCTACGAGCAGTACTTC. The chain couples TRBV7-6 to TRBJ2-7; 7 bases are shared with TRBD1. The CDR3 is made up of 15 amino acids. Germline values: CDR1 SGHVS, CDR2 FNYEAQ. J gave up 1 base and V 5 bases, and 8 bases lay outside the gene matches. The whole variable domain, filled in from reference TRBV7-6 and TRBJ2-7, reads GAGVSQSPRYKVTKRGQDVALRCDPISGHVSLYWYRQALGQGPEFLTYFNYEAQQDKSGLPNDRFSAERPEGSISTLTIQRTEQRDSAMYRCASSPIAGGSYEQYFGPGTRLTVT.